Following are 9 T cell receptor beta chains from one sample sequenced in a study of response to subunit inactivated influenza vaccine. TCRdb called the RT-PCR reads again in MiXCR, with one record for every CDR3 protein. The data hold about 500,000 distinct CDR3 sequences, with roughly 7.6% observed a single time. Material: PBMCs from blood, obtained roughly 24 months after vaccination. These TCRs come from a man between 50 and 75 years old who received an inactivated influenza vaccine.

This rearrangement joins TRBV27 to TRBJ2-5; TRBD2 aligns across 15 bases. The V gene's germline CDR1 is MNHEY and CDR2 SMNVEV (reference sequence). Trimming took 4 bases from V and 5 from J; bases not matched to a gene: 8. CDR3 length: 17 residues. CDR3 nucleotide sequence: TGTGCCAGCAGTTCCAGGACTAGCGGGAGGGCGAGGGAGACCCAGTACTTC. As protein: CASSSRTSGRARETQYF.

This clonotype was picked up a small number of times. The chain couples TRBV20-1 to TRBJ1-6, with TRBD1 as a possible D gene (5 bases). Germline CDR1 reads DFQATT; CDR2 reads SNEGSKA (reference sequence). Trimming pared 6 bases from V and 12 bases from J, leaving 9 bases between. This CDR3 has 10 residues. This CDR3 reads CSASRGPLHF. The CDR3 nucleotides read TGCAGTGCATCTAGGGGACCCCTCCACTTT.

The chain employs TRBV28 and TRBJ1-1, with 7 bases aligning to TRBD1. Germline CDR1 is MDHEN and CDR2 is SYDVKM. This CDR3 contains 13 residues. V lost 10 bases to trimming and J lost 1 base; unmatched junction nucleotides: 6. The CDR3 DNA reads TGTGCCACCACAGGGGCCCCGAACACTGAAGCTTTCTTT. As protein: CATTGAPNTEAFF.

This clonotype was recorded at least ten times. The CDR3 region has the DNA TGTGCCAGCAGCCCCGGGACAGGGGGCGGTGAGCAGTTCTTC. This sequence encodes CASSPGTGGGEQFF. The gene calls are TRBV7-8 and TRBJ2-1, with TRBD1 identical over 12 bases. The trim removed 5 bases at V and 9 bases at J, leaving 5 bases unmatched. CDR1 and CDR2 from the germline V gene are SGHVS and FQNEAQ. The CDR3 is made up of 14 amino acids. The variable domain in full, completed from reference TRBV7-8 and TRBJ2-1, reads GAGVSQSPRYKVAKRGQDVALRCDPISGHVSLFWYQQALGQGPEFLTYFQNEAQLDKSGLPSDRFFAERPEGSVSTLKIQRTQQEDSAVYLCASSPGTGGGEQFFGPGTRLTVL.

This clonotype was detected ten times or more. V is TRBV10-2 and J is TRBJ1-2; D unresolved. Germline lookup yields CDR1 WSHSY and CDR2 SAAADI. Trimming pared 3 bases from V and 3 bases from J, leaving 8 bases between. The CDR3 has 13 residues. This CDR3 reads CASSDTRDYGYTF. Written as DNA, the CDR3 is TGCGCCAGCAGTGATACGAGGGACTATGGCTACACCTTC.

The chain uses TRBV4-3 and TRBJ2-3, with 12 positions matching TRBD1. The V gene's germline CDR1 is LGHNA and CDR2 YSLEER. V lost 4 bases, J lost 3 bases, and 2 bases stayed unmatched. The CDR3 runs 15 residues. CDR3 sequence (DNA): TGCGCCAGCAGCCGGGACAGGGGGCCAACAGATACGCAGTATTTT. As protein: CASSRDRGPTDTQYF.

This clonotype occurred a few times. V is TRBV7-2 and J is TRBJ2-1; 8 positions agree with TRBD2. The CDR3 has 15 amino acids. Germline V gene lookup returns CDR1 SGHTA and CDR2 FQGNSA. The trim removed 6 bases at V and 7 bases at J, leaving 11 bases unmatched. CDR3 loop: CASRGPGGPRNEQFF. CDR3 in DNA: TGTGCCAGCAGGGGACCGGGAGGGCCTAGGAATGAGCAGTTCTTC. The full variable domain, with the rest looked up from reference TRBV7-2 and TRBJ2-1, is GAGVSQSPSNKVTEKGKDVELRCDPISGHTALYWYRQSLGQGLEFLIYFQGNSAPDKSGLPSDRFSAERTGGSVSTLTIQRTQQEDSAVYLCASRGPGGPRNEQFFGPGTRLTVL.

The chain carries TRBV3-1 and TRBJ2-3; D is perhaps TRBD2 (6 bases). V gave up 0 bases and J gave up 0 bases, with 13 bases separating them. There are 17 residues in the CDR3. CDR1 is LGHDT, CDR2 YNNKEL, per germline (reference sequence). The CDR3 DNA sequence: TGTGCCAGCAGCCAAGATCGGGCGGGATGGAGCACAGATACGCAGTATTTT. Protein product: CASSQDRAGWSTDTQYF.

This chain connects TRBV6-5 to TRBJ2-3; the D is unclear. Between the trimmed V and J ends, which lost 0 bases and 2 bases, there was a span of 6 bases. CDR1 is MNHEY and CDR2 is SVGAGI in the germline V gene. The length of the CDR3 is 14 residues. The CDR3 bases are TGTGCCAGCAGTTACTCACACCTCACAGATACGCAGTATTTT. This sequence encodes CASSYSHLTDTQYF.